A single sample is the source of the 13 T cell receptor beta chains below, sequenced in a study of shared clonotypes between healthy human individuals. Libraries were prepared by immunoSEQ multiplex PCR; TCRdb keeps only in-frame clonotypes and omits some of them. This sample yields 600,000 to 700,000 clones, of which around 78% are seen a single time; 1.5% to 2% belongs to the top ten. Specimen: memory CD4+ T cells sorted from blood. Subset meaning: CD45RA-negative fraction. These receptor sequences come from a woman aged 25 to 39 in good health.

This clone was observed a single time. CDR3 sequence reads: CAWSQAGLKFF. The CDR3, as DNA: TGTGCCTGGAGCCAAGCGGGACTAAAGTTCTTC. The chain combines TRBV30 with TRBJ2-1, with 7 positions matching TRBD2. This CDR3 is built from 11 residues. V trimming: 3 bases; J trimming: 14 bases; junction bases outside the gene matches: 7. Looked up from germline, CDR1 is GTSNPN and CDR2 is SVGIG (reference sequence).

This clone has only one observation. The V gene is TRBV6-1, the J gene TRBJ2-7, with 11 bases that match TRBD2. Germline V CDR1 and CDR2: MNHNS, SASEGT. The CDR3 runs 14 residues. Trimming at V came to 8 bases and at J to 3 bases, leaving 6 bases not matched to a gene. The CDR3 spells CASGGTSGFYEQYF. CDR3 bases: TGTGCCAGCGGTGGGACTAGCGGCTTCTACGAGCAGTACTTC.

The chain carries TRBV5-1 and TRBJ2-1; D is possibly TRBD1 (5 bases). V shed 1 base and J shed 2 bases, with 7 bases lying between them. Germline assignment: CDR1 SGHRS and CDR2 YFSETQ. The length of the CDR3 is 14 residues. The CDR3 sequence is CASSLPGTYNEQFF. The CDR3 DNA sequence: TGCGCCAGCAGCTTGCCAGGGACCTACAATGAGCAGTTCTTC.

Worth noting for this clone: The sample carries other DNA sequences with the same CDR3. The CDR3 loop reads CASSVGGGQPQHF. Here the CDR3 DNA reads TGTGCCAGCAGTGTAGGGGGGGGTCAGCCCCAGCATTTT. This rearrangement joins TRBV2 to TRBJ1-5; a possible D gene is TRBD1 (6 bases). V was trimmed by 4 bases and J by 6 bases, leaving 10 bases between them. The CDR3 runs 13 residues. The V gene's germline CDR1 is SNHLY and CDR2 FYNNEI.

This sequence joins TRBV5-4 and TRBJ2-1; 7 positions match TRBD2. Per germline, CDR1 SGHNT and CDR2 YYREEE (reference sequence). V lost 0 bases and J lost 0; bases outside the gene matches: 3. This CDR3 is 16 amino acids long. The CDR3 DNA follows: TGTGCCAGCAGCTTGGGCGGGAGCCTCTCCTACAATGAGCAGTTCTTC. Its translation is CASSLGGSLSYNEQFF.

This rearrangement joins TRBV5-6 to TRBJ2-5, with TRBD1 matching over 9 bases. The V gene's germline CDR1 is SGHDT and CDR2 YYEEEE. This CDR3 has 16 residues. With V trimmed by 4 bases and J by 1 base, 8 bases remained unmatched. CDR3 sequence: CASSPDRGNSQETQYF. In DNA, the CDR3 is TGTGCCAGCAGCCCGGACAGGGGAAACTCCCAAGAGACCCAGTACTTC.

V usage is TRBV5-4 and J usage is TRBJ2-7, with 12 bases fitting TRBD2. This CDR3 comprises 14 residues. The trim removed 5 bases at V and 4 bases at J, leaving 4 bases unmatched. Germline CDR1 reads SGHNT; CDR2 reads YYREEE (reference sequence). The CDR3 sequence: CASRLAGGKYEQYF. In nucleotides, the CDR3 is TGTGCCAGCAGGCTAGCGGGAGGGAAATACGAGCAGTACTTC.

The chain has TRBV7-2 and TRBJ2-2; perhaps TRBD1 as D (5 bases). The CDR3 is made up of 15 amino acids. The V end was cut by 5 bases, the J end by 4 bases, with 14 bases between. The V gene's germline CDR1 is SGHTA and CDR2 FQGNSA. The CDR3 DNA follows: TGTGCCAGCAGCCTACAGTGGGGCTTCACCGGGGAGCTGTTTTTT. Translation: CASSLQWGFTGELFF.

The chain links TRBV25-1 to TRBJ2-1, with 9 bases identical to TRBD2. The trim removed 4 bases at V and 6 bases at J, leaving 7 bases unmatched. Germline V CDR1 and CDR2: MGHDK, SYGVNS. This CDR3 is 15 amino acids long. This CDR3 is CASSGGGEPPNEQFF. The DNA for the CDR3 is TGTGCCAGCAGTGGCGGGGGGGAACCACCCAATGAGCAGTTCTTC. The full variable domain, rest sourced from reference TRBV25-1 and TRBJ2-1, is EADIYQTPRYLVIGTGKKITLECSQTMGHDKMYWYQQDPGMELHLIHYSYGVNSTEKGDLSSESTVSRIRTEHFPLTLESARPSHTSQYLCASSGGGEPPNEQFFGPGTRLTVL.

A remark on this clone: A far larger clone is a single base away, which makes a read error likely. This same CDR3 is encoded by further DNA sequences in the sample. V and J are TRBV5-1 and TRBJ2-1; weak D call: TRBD2 (6 bases). CDR3 size: 14 residues. The germline gives CDR1 SGHRS, CDR2 YFSETQ. The V end lost 0 bases, the J end lost 4 bases, and 8 bases lay between the germline ends. This CDR3 reads CASSLEGGYNEQFF. Here the CDR3 DNA reads TGCGCCAGCAGCTTGGAGGGAGGATACAATGAGCAGTTCTTC.

V and J are TRBV10-3 and TRBJ1-5, with 7 bases that match TRBD1. Losses at the gene ends were 6 bases for V and 4 bases for J; bases not matched to a gene: 9. Germline CDR1 ENHRY, CDR2 SYGVKD. This CDR3 spans 15 amino acids. In DNA form, the CDR3 reads TGTGCCATCAGGAAAGAGGGACAGCCAAATCAGCCCCAGCATTTT. Translating it yields CAIRKEGQPNQPQHF.

CDR3 amino acids: CASSQQTGNTEAFF. For the CDR3, the DNA is TGCGCCAGCAGCCAACAGACAGGTAACACTGAAGCTTTCTTT. The chain couples TRBV5-1 to TRBJ1-1; D is perhaps TRBD1 (6 bases). Germline-derived CDR1 and CDR2 are SGHRS and YFSETQ. The CDR3 sequence is 14 residues long. Deletions cut 4 bases from V and 2 bases from J, with 12 bases between.

The chain is built from TRBV25-1 and TRBJ2-1, with 14 bases aligning to TRBD2. CDR3 length: 18 amino acids. Germline V CDR1 and CDR2: MGHDK, SYGVNS. V dropped 3 bases and J dropped 7; count of bases not matched to a gene: 11. The CDR3 DNA reads as TGTGCCAGCAGTGAGCACTTCGGACTAGCGGGAGGATTAAATGAGCAGTTCTTC. It yields the protein CASSEHFGLAGGLNEQFF. Full variable domain (remainder filled in from reference TRBV25-1 and TRBJ2-1): EADIYQTPRYLVIGTGKKITLECSQTMGHDKMYWYQQDPGMELHLIHYSYGVNSTEKGDLSSESTVSRIRTEHFPLTLESARPSHTSQYLCASSEHFGLAGGLNEQFFGPGTRLTVL.